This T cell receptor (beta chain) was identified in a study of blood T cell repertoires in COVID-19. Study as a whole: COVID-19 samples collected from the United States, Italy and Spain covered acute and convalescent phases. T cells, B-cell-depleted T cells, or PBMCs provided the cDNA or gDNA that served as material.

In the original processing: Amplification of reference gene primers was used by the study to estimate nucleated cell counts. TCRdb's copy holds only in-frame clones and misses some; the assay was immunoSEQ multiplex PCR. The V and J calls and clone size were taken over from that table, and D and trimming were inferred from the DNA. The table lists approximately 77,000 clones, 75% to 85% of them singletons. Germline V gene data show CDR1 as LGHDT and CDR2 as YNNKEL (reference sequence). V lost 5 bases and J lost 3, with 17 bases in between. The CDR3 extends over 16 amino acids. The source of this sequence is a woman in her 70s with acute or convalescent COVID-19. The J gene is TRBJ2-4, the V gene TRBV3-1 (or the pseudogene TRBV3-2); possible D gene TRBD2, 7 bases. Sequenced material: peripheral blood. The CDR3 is CASSFHGGLGKNIQYF. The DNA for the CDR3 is TGTGCCAGCAGCTTCCACGGGGGGCTCGGCAAAAACATTCAGTACTTC.